The rows below give T cell receptor beta chains drawn from one sample of a study of Graves' ophthalmopathy and Graves' hyperthyroidism. A single record per CDR3 protein comes from TCRdb applying MiXCR to the multiplex PCR reads. The repertoire has 200,000 to 250,000 distinct CDR3 sequences, around 45% of them found once; the top ten carry about half. The source material was peripheral blood. The source is an adult man with Graves' ophthalmopathy. Each CDR3 is given with its conserved first and last residue. D genes are given only for firm matches. Size is stated for part of the rows, as once, few or many counts, or as a class when the clone is expanded.

v_call: TRBV5-1; d_call: NA; j_call: TRBJ1-1; clone_size: NA; cdr3_aa: CASSFTSTSTEAFF; cdr3_nt: TGCGCCAGCAGCTTCACCTCGACATCCACTGAAGCTTTCTTT
v_call: TRBV6-6; d_call: TRBD1; j_call: TRBJ1-2; clone_size: many; cdr3_aa: CASSPGQGEDGYTF; cdr3_nt: TGTGCCAGCAGCCCCGGACAGGGGGAGGACGGCTACACCTTC
v_call: TRBV10-3; d_call: NA; j_call: TRBJ2-1; clone_size: NA; cdr3_aa: CAISESTSANNEQFF; cdr3_nt: TGTGCCATCAGTGAGTCTACTAGTGCCAACAATGAGCAGTTCTTC
v_call: TRBV9; d_call: TRBD2; j_call: TRBJ2-7; clone_size: NA; cdr3_aa: CASSLGEGLAYEQYF; cdr3_nt: TGTGCCAGCAGCCTAGGGGAGGGGCTAGCCTACGAGCAGTACTTC
v_call: TRBV25-1; d_call: NA; j_call: TRBJ1-2; clone_size: few; cdr3_aa: CARRTGIDYGYTF; cdr3_nt: TGTGCCAGACGTACAGGGATTGACTATGGCTACACCTTC
v_call: TRBV5-5; d_call: NA; j_call: TRBJ2-5; clone_size: NA; cdr3_aa: CASSSAQETGTQYF; cdr3_nt: TGTGCCAGCAGCAGCGCACAGGAGACAGGGACCCAGTACTTC
v_call: TRBV29-1; d_call: NA; j_call: TRBJ1-2; clone_size: many; cdr3_aa: CSVGSGTAYGYTF; cdr3_nt: TGCAGCGTCGGTTCCGGGACGGCTTATGGCTACACCTTC
v_call: TRBV2; d_call: TRBD1; j_call: TRBJ1-2; clone_size: many; cdr3_aa: CASSGTGGDSYGYTF; cdr3_nt: TGTGCCAGCAGTGGGACAGGGGGCGACAGCTATGGCTACACCTTC
v_call: TRBV2; d_call: NA; j_call: TRBJ2-7; clone_size: NA; cdr3_aa: CASKQRYLLEQYF; cdr3_nt: TGTGCCAGCAAACAACGGTACCTCCTAGAGCAGTACTTC
v_call: TRBV7-8; d_call: TRBD1; j_call: TRBJ2-5; clone_size: NA; cdr3_aa: CASSLRTGWSETQYF; cdr3_nt: TGTGCCAGCAGCCTAAGGACAGGGTGGTCGGAGACCCAGTACTTC
v_call: TRBV7-6; d_call: NA; j_call: TRBJ1-3; clone_size: few; cdr3_aa: CASSLVPGGRNTIYF; cdr3_nt: TGTGCCAGCAGCTTAGTCCCGGGTGGTAGAAACACCATATATTTT
v_call: TRBV2; d_call: TRBD1; j_call: TRBJ2-1; clone_size: NA; cdr3_aa: CASRSRGQGRDEQFF; cdr3_nt: TGTGCCAGCAGGAGCCGTGGACAGGGCAGGGATGAGCAGTTCTTC
v_call: TRBV4-2; d_call: NA; j_call: TRBJ2-6; clone_size: NA; cdr3_aa: CASSQEGVTSGANVLTF; cdr3_nt: TGTGCCAGCAGCCAAGAAGGAGTCACCTCTGGGGCCAACGTCCTGACTTTC
v_call: TRBV5-4; d_call: NA; j_call: TRBJ2-5; clone_size: few; cdr3_aa: CASSWEVFEETQYF; cdr3_nt: TGTGCCAGCAGCTGGGAGGTATTCGAAGAGACCCAGTACTTC
v_call: TRBV4-2; d_call: NA; j_call: TRBJ2-7; clone_size: NA; cdr3_aa: CANSQIHSHEQYF; cdr3_nt: TGTGCCAACAGCCAAATCCACAGCCACGAGCAGTACTTC
v_call: TRBV10-3; d_call: NA; j_call: TRBJ1-2; clone_size: few; cdr3_aa: CAISESKGKVNYGYTF; cdr3_nt: TGTGCCATCAGTGAGTCGAAGGGGAAGGTAAACTATGGCTACACCTTC
v_call: TRBV7-6; d_call: NA; j_call: TRBJ1-2; clone_size: NA; cdr3_aa: CAGSLDRRLAMGYTF; cdr3_nt: TGTGCCGGCAGCTTAGATAGAAGGCTGGCTATGGGTTACACCTTC
v_call: TRBV9; d_call: TRBD1; j_call: TRBJ1-6; clone_size: NA; cdr3_aa: CASSSRTGYNSLLHF; cdr3_nt: TGTGCCAGCAGCTCCCGGACAGGGTATAATTCACTCCTCCACTTT
v_call: TRBV2; d_call: TRBD1; j_call: TRBJ1-5; clone_size: few; cdr3_aa: CASSWDQGGNQPQHF; cdr3_nt: TGTGCCAGCAGTTGGGACCAGGGGGGGAATCAGCCCCAGCATTTT
v_call: TRBV25-1; d_call: TRBD1; j_call: TRBJ2-3; clone_size: NA; cdr3_aa: CASSDGTGGLTDTQYF; cdr3_nt: TGTGCCAGCAGTGATGGGACAGGGGGCCTCACAGATACGCAGTATTTT
v_call: TRBV7-2; d_call: NA; j_call: TRBJ1-1; clone_size: NA; cdr3_aa: CASIRVLNTEAFF; cdr3_nt: TGTGCCAGTATCAGGGTCCTGAACACTGAAGCTTTCTTT
v_call: TRBV9; d_call: NA; j_call: TRBJ1-6; clone_size: NA; cdr3_aa: CATSSNRNSPLHF; cdr3_nt: TGTGCCACCAGTAGTAACAGAAATTCACCCCTCCACTTT
v_call: TRBV10-2; d_call: NA; j_call: TRBJ1-5; clone_size: many; cdr3_aa: CASSEGGPQHF; cdr3_nt: TGCGCCAGCAGTGAAGGGGGACCCCAGCATTTT
v_call: TRBV7-4; d_call: NA; j_call: TRBJ1-2; clone_size: NA; cdr3_aa: CASSLSAAGYGYTF; cdr3_nt: TGTGCCAGCAGCTTATCGGCAGCCGGCTATGGCTACACCTTC
v_call: TRBV7-8; d_call: NA; j_call: TRBJ1-1; clone_size: few; cdr3_aa: CASSSSPGRNTEAFF; cdr3_nt: TGTGCCAGCAGCTCCTCCCCGGGGAGGAACACTGAAGCTTTCTTT
v_call: TRBV12-3/TRBV12-4; d_call: NA; j_call: TRBJ2-7; clone_size: NA; cdr3_aa: CASTQQGYEQYF; cdr3_nt: TGTGCCAGCACCCAACAGGGCTACGAGCAGTACTTC
v_call: TRBV7-2; d_call: NA; j_call: TRBJ1-5; clone_size: NA; cdr3_aa: CASSRTDRSQPQHF; cdr3_nt: TGTGCCAGCAGCCGAACAGACAGGTCACAGCCCCAGCATTTT
v_call: TRBV7-3; d_call: TRBD1; j_call: TRBJ1-1; clone_size: NA; cdr3_aa: CASSPVRGTEAFF; cdr3_nt: TGTGCCAGCAGTCCTGTCAGGGGGACTGAAGCTTTCTTT
v_call: TRBV12-3/TRBV12-4; d_call: NA; j_call: TRBJ2-2; clone_size: NA; cdr3_aa: CATGAGGPDSPGSCFF; cdr3_nt: NA
v_call: TRBV12-3/TRBV12-4; d_call: TRBD1; j_call: TRBJ1-2; clone_size: NA; cdr3_aa: CASSRDRHWDYTF; cdr3_nt: TGTGCCAGCAGCCGGGACAGGCACTGGGACTACACCTTC
v_call: TRBV12-3/TRBV12-4; d_call: TRBD1; j_call: TRBJ1-5; clone_size: NA; cdr3_aa: CATWDRDNQPQHF; cdr3_nt: TGTGCCACCTGGGACAGAGACAATCAGCCCCAGCATTTT
v_call: TRBV24-1; d_call: NA; j_call: TRBJ2-7; clone_size: NA; cdr3_aa: CATSEAGWGKREQYF; cdr3_nt: TGTGCCACCAGTGAAGCAGGGTGGGGGAAACGCGAGCAGTACTTC
v_call: TRBV7-9; d_call: TRBD1; j_call: TRBJ2-5; clone_size: NA; cdr3_aa: CASSSMTGRETQYF; cdr3_nt: TGTGCCAGCAGCTCCATGACAGGGCGGGAGACCCAGTACTTC
v_call: TRBV28; d_call: NA; j_call: TRBJ1-2; clone_size: few; cdr3_aa: CASTQDGYGYTF; cdr3_nt: TGTGCCAGCACGCAGGACGGCTATGGCTACACCTTC
v_call: TRBV29-1; d_call: NA; j_call: TRBJ1-2; clone_size: few; cdr3_aa: CSVRDTNLNGYTF; cdr3_nt: TGCAGCGTCCGGGACACAAATTTGAATGGCTACACCTTC
v_call: TRBV7-2; d_call: NA; j_call: TRBJ2-2; clone_size: NA; cdr3_aa: CASSSLAVDTGELFF; cdr3_nt: TGTGCCAGCAGCTCCCTAGCAGTGGACACCGGGGAGCTGTTTTTT
v_call: TRBV7-2; d_call: NA; j_call: TRBJ2-5; clone_size: few; cdr3_aa: CASSLTTGTGETQYF; cdr3_nt: TGTGCCAGCAGCTTAACTACAGGGACCGGGGAGACCCAGTACTTC
v_call: TRBV20-1; d_call: NA; j_call: TRBJ1-1; clone_size: NA; cdr3_aa: CSARPDPLETEAFF; cdr3_nt: TGCAGTGCTAGACCTGACCCCTTAGAGACTGAAGCTTTCTTT
v_call: TRBV7-9; d_call: TRBD1; j_call: TRBJ2-2; clone_size: few; cdr3_aa: CASSEDRGNTGELFF; cdr3_nt: TGTGCCAGCAGCGAGGACAGGGGGAACACCGGGGAGCTGTTTTTT
v_call: TRBV19; d_call: NA; j_call: TRBJ1-2; clone_size: NA; cdr3_aa: CASIPGPANYGYTF; cdr3_nt: TGTGCCAGTATACCGGGACCCGCTAACTATGGCTACACCTTC
v_call: TRBV20-1; d_call: TRBD1; j_call: TRBJ2-7; clone_size: few; cdr3_aa: CSAMGTGAFSYEQYF; cdr3_nt: TGCAGTGCCATGGGGACAGGGGCTTTCTCCTACGAGCAGTACTTC
v_call: TRBV9; d_call: TRBD1; j_call: TRBJ2-7; clone_size: NA; cdr3_aa: CASSVQGASYEQYF; cdr3_nt: TGTGCCAGCAGCGTTCAGGGGGCCAGCTACGAGCAGTACTTC
v_call: TRBV7-2; d_call: NA; j_call: TRBJ1-1; clone_size: NA; cdr3_aa: CASSKDPVRTEAFF; cdr3_nt: TGTGCCAGCAGCAAAGACCCTGTACGCACTGAAGCTTTCTTT
v_call: TRBV7-2; d_call: TRBD1; j_call: TRBJ2-7; clone_size: NA; cdr3_aa: CASSTPRTGGSRTYEQYF; cdr3_nt: TGTGCCAGCAGCACCCCCCGGACAGGGGGCTCAAGGACCTACGAGCAGTACTTC
v_call: TRBV5-1; d_call: NA; j_call: TRBJ2-1; clone_size: NA; cdr3_aa: CASSPRTQDNEQFF; cdr3_nt: TGCGCCAGCAGCCCGCGGACCCAAGACAATGAGCAGTTCTTC
v_call: TRBV6-5; d_call: NA; j_call: TRBJ1-5; clone_size: NA; cdr3_aa: CASSYSIVNNQPQHF; cdr3_nt: TGTGCCAGCAGTTACTCGATTGTCAACAATCAGCCCCAGCATTTT
v_call: TRBV10-3; d_call: NA; j_call: TRBJ2-7; clone_size: NA; cdr3_aa: CAISSTSGAFEQYF; cdr3_nt: TGTGCCATCAGCTCGACTAGTGGGGCATTCGAGCAGTACTTC
v_call: TRBV4-1; d_call: NA; j_call: TRBJ2-2; clone_size: NA; cdr3_aa: CASSRPRGVDTGELFF; cdr3_nt: TGCGCCAGCAGCCGTCCCAGGGGGGTCGACACCGGGGAGCTGTTTTTT
v_call: TRBV11-2; d_call: NA; j_call: TRBJ2-1; clone_size: NA; cdr3_aa: CASSFGPEQFF; cdr3_nt: TGTGCCAGCAGCTTCGGACCAGAGCAGTTCTTC
v_call: TRBV7-8; d_call: NA; j_call: TRBJ1-5; clone_size: NA; cdr3_aa: CASSLTPGARGQPQHF; cdr3_nt: TGTGCCAGCAGCTTAACGCCGGGGGCCCGGGGTCAGCCCCAGCATTTT
v_call: TRBV10-3; d_call: NA; j_call: TRBJ2-7; clone_size: NA; cdr3_aa: CASSPGTFYEQYF; cdr3_nt: TGTGCCAGCAGTCCCGGGACTTTCTACGAGCAGTACTTC
v_call: TRBV29-1; d_call: TRBD1; j_call: TRBJ2-7; clone_size: NA; cdr3_aa: CSVEDSTGSYEQYF; cdr3_nt: TGCAGCGTTGAAGATTCGACAGGGTCGTACGAGCAGTACTTC
v_call: TRBV24-1; d_call: NA; j_call: TRBJ1-5; clone_size: few; cdr3_aa: CATSDSRVSDQPQHF; cdr3_nt: TGTGCCACCAGTGATTCCAGGGTGAGCGATCAGCCCCAGCATTTT
v_call: TRBV29-1; d_call: NA; j_call: TRBJ1-2; clone_size: NA; cdr3_aa: CSAAGLGYGYTF; cdr3_nt: TGCAGCGCCGCGGGGCTTGGCTATGGCTACACCTTC
v_call: TRBV10-3; d_call: NA; j_call: TRBJ1-1; clone_size: few; cdr3_aa: CAISQDSPTEAFF; cdr3_nt: TGTGCCATCAGTCAGGACAGTCCGACCGAAGCTTTCTTT
v_call: TRBV2; d_call: NA; j_call: TRBJ2-7; clone_size: few; cdr3_aa: CASNGGPEGYEQYF; cdr3_nt: TGTGCCAGCAACGGCGGACCGGAAGGCTACGAGCAGTACTTC
v_call: TRBV19; d_call: NA; j_call: TRBJ2-7; clone_size: NA; cdr3_aa: CASSIVGQLYEQYF; cdr3_nt: TGTGCCAGTAGTATAGTGGGGCAGCTCTACGAGCAGTACTTC
v_call: TRBV4-1; d_call: NA; j_call: TRBJ2-5; clone_size: once; cdr3_aa: CASSLRDTRMQETQYF; cdr3_nt: TGCGCCAGCAGCTTGCGGGACACCCGGATGCAAGAGACCCAGTACTTC